In its sample, the clone carrying this TCR beta chain was seen many times. The target antigen is unknown. The conserved closing phenylalanine or tryptophan is absent in this CDR3, likely reflecting a read error. The limits of the CDR3 on the DNA are not certain, so only TCRdb's listed CDR3 is given. The data originate from a study of early T cells in non-severe SARS-CoV-2 infection. Across the whole study: Sequencing used unsorted whole-blood bulk RNA, so chains lack pairing.

Study-wide results and limits: Anti-spike CD8 responses were favored by VDJdb matching, which missed private and CD4 specificities.

Unique molecular identifiers tagged individual cDNA molecules. TCRdb reprocessed the 5' RACE reads with MiXCR, giving one entry per CDR3 protein. This repertoire shows fewer than 85,000 distinct CDR3 sequences, about 13% found once; its top ten account for roughly 6%. This clonotype was obtained from an adult who was a healthcare worker with PCR-confirmed SARS-CoV-2 infection or an uninfected control (not recorded which). The sequencing sample was made of whole blood.

CDR3 protein: CASSQERRR. The chain is built from TRBV14 and TRBJ2-7. CDR1 SGHDN and CDR2 FVKESK come from the germline V gene. From its first to its last residue, the CDR3 has 9 amino acids.